This TCR beta chain appears in the sequencing data of a study of blood T cell repertoires in COVID-19. At the level of the study: Samples taken during acute and convalescent COVID-19 were collected in the United States, Italy and Spain.

Sequencing was performed with immunoSEQ multiplex PCR; in TCRdb, only in-frame clones are kept and a portion is missing. This table holds 200,000 or so clones, approximately 91% found once. Trimming cost V 6 bases and J 0 bases, with 4 bases left between them. The CDR3 runs 12 residues. Germline CDR1 MGHDK, CDR2 SYGVNS. Sequenced material: peripheral blood. This receptor was obtained from a man in his 70s with active or convalescent COVID-19. V is TRBV25-1 and J is TRBJ2-3; D call uncertain. The CDR3 region has the DNA TGTGCCAGCAGCCTAAGCACAGATACGCAGTATTTT. Residues: CASSLSTDTQYF.